Sequencing of this T cell receptor (beta chain) was carried out in a study of cytomegalovirus exposure and HLA in healthy donors. General study findings and limits: Association of a missense DCLRE1C variant with TCR beta V- and J-gene trimming was reported in a later analysis. Earlier findings revealed that most TCR beta V segments proved productive either about 87% or about 30% of the time. Several of the most significant clusters were apparently associated with common viral pathogens in a later analysis.

60 Vbeta and 13 Jbeta primers were used in PCR. Libraries were prepared by immunoSEQ multiplex PCR; TCRdb keeps only in-frame clonotypes and omits some of them. The sample includes more than 110,000 clones, around 80% of them seen just once. Comments on this clone: Its antigen is still unknown.

The sequencing sample was made of PBMCs. The source is a female donor in good health and CMV-seronegative.

CDR3 in DNA: TGTGCCAGCAGCTTGGGAGGGGACGGCACCGGGGAGCTGTTTTTT. Protein: CASSLGGDGTGELFF. This chain joins TRBV13 and TRBJ2-2; 7 nucleotides match TRBD2. The CDR3 extends over 15 amino acids. The germline V gene has CDR1 PRHDT and CDR2 FYEKMQ (reference sequence). V lost 3 bases and J lost 4; bases outside the gene matches: 5.